Each of the 26 T cell receptor beta chains below was sequenced from the same sample in a study of blood T cell repertoires in COVID-19. Sequenced by immunoSEQ multiplex PCR; TCRdb stores in-frame clones only, minus some. Altogether some 330,000 clones are present, around 90% being singletons, with the ten largest covering 5% to 6%. Sequenced: PBMCs or T cells enriched from blood (not recorded which). Receptor source: a man younger than 45 who had recovered from COVID-19.

V is TRBV5-1 and J is TRBJ1-6; tentative D call: TRBD1 (6 bases). The CDR3 is 15 amino acids. Germline V CDR1 and CDR2: SGHRS, YFSETQ. V was pared by 4 bases and J by 7 bases, with 15 bases between. The CDR3 region has the DNA TGCGCCAGCAGCGTTGGTCAGGGGAGCAATTCACCCCTCCACTTT. Translated, it gives CASSVGQGSNSPLHF.

This chain uses TRBV10-3 with TRBJ2-1; 10 bases are a match to TRBD2. Germline CDR1 and CDR2: ENHRY and SYGVKD. Trimming took 5 bases from V and 5 from J; bases not matched to a gene: 9. The CDR3 runs to 16 residues. Here the CDR3 reads CAISLLLAGKDNEQFF. The CDR3 DNA is TGTGCCATCAGTCTGCTACTAGCGGGGAAAGACAATGAGCAGTTCTTC.

The chain is built from TRBV4-2 and TRBJ1-5; D may be TRBD1 (6 bases). Germline lookup yields CDR1 LGHNA and CDR2 YNFKEQ. V lost 3 bases and J lost 0, with 12 bases in between. The CDR3 consists of 16 residues. Here the CDR3 DNA reads TGTGCCAGCAGCCAGGGGTGGGGACATAGCAATCAGCCCCAGCATTTT. This encodes CASSQGWGHSNQPQHF.

The chain joins TRBV11-2 to TRBJ2-5; 10 bases fit TRBD1. The CDR3 has 17 residues. From germline, CDR1 is SGHAT and CDR2 FQNNGV. The ends lost 3 bases at V and 4 bases at J; junction bases unmatched: 11. The CDR3 is CASSLYDQGQGIETQYF. CDR3 sequence (DNA): TGTGCCAGCAGCTTGTATGACCAGGGACAGGGGATAGAGACCCAGTACTTC.

This chain uses TRBV5-1 with TRBJ2-3; 13 nucleotides agree with TRBD2. Germline V CDR1 and CDR2: SGHRS, YFSETQ. V shed 0 bases and J 2 bases; nucleotides not matched to a gene: 3. This CDR3 contains 17 residues. CDR3: CASSLGTSGGVTDTQYF. CDR3 DNA sequence: TGCGCCAGCAGCTTGGGGACTAGCGGGGGCGTCACAGATACGCAGTATTTT. Variable domain in full (rest from reference TRBV5-1 and TRBJ2-3): KAGVTQTPRYLIKTRGQQVTLSCSPISGHRSVSWYQQTPGQGLQFLFEYFSETQRNKGNFPGRFSGRQFSNSRSEMNVSTLELGDSALYLCASSLGTSGGVTDTQYFGPGTRLTVL.

The chain has TRBV5-1 and TRBJ2-3; D is ambiguous. The CDR3 spans 15 residues. Trimming stripped 3 bases from V and 0 bases from J, with 11 bases between. Germline V gives CDR1 SGHRS, CDR2 YFSETQ. DNA for the CDR3: TGCGCCAGCAGCTATGACTCAGCTAGCACAGATACGCAGTATTTT. It encodes CASSYDSASTDTQYF.

The V gene is TRBV10-1, the J gene TRBJ1-2, with 8 bases that match TRBD1. The junction had 12 bases not matched to a gene; V was cut back by 3 bases and J by 3 bases. This CDR3 spans 17 amino acids. Germline V gene data show CDR1 as WNHNN and CDR2 as SYGVQD (reference sequence). This CDR3 is CASSESGGQGAYYGYTF. The CDR3 coding sequence is TGCGCCAGCAGTGAATCTGGGGGGCAGGGGGCGTACTATGGCTACACCTTC.

This chain joins TRBV12-3 or TRBV12-4 and TRBJ2-7; the D gene is possibly TRBD2 (5 bases). CDR3 length: 12 amino acids. Trimming removed 2 bases at V and 7 bases at J, with 9 bases between. The chain's CDR3 is CASSLNSGEQYF. The CDR3 DNA follows: TGTGCCAGCAGTTTAAATTCGGGAGAGCAGTACTTC.

CDR3 residues: CASSKDHGQEQFF. The CDR3 region has the DNA TGTGCCAGCAGTAAAGACCACGGACAGGAGCAGTTCTTC. The chain is built from TRBV2 and TRBJ2-1; tentatively, D is TRBD1 (6 bases). From germline, CDR1 is SNHLY and CDR2 FYNNEI. Trimming cost V 5 bases and J 10 bases, with 15 bases left between them. This CDR3 is built from 13 residues.

The J gene is TRBJ1-5, the V gene TRBV11-2; possible D gene TRBD1, 6 bases. This CDR3 contains 15 residues. Germline V gene lookup returns CDR1 SGHAT and CDR2 FQNNGV. V gave up 1 base and J gave up 5 bases, with 12 bases separating them. The CDR3, as DNA: TGTGCCAGCAGCTTAGGGCAGGGGTACGATCAGCCCCAGCATTTT. This encodes CASSLGQGYDQPQHF.

This chain connects TRBV2 to TRBJ2-7, with 9 bases lining up with TRBD1. Germline trimming cut 6 bases from V and 2 bases from J; bases unmatched to any gene: 5. The CDR3 is 14 residues long. Germline V gene sequence: CDR1 SNHLY, CDR2 FYNNEI. The CDR3: CASRGQGMTYEQYF. CDR3 nucleotides: TGTGCCAGCAGGGGACAGGGAATGACCTACGAGCAGTACTTC. The full variable domain, with the rest looked up from reference TRBV2 and TRBJ2-7, is EPEVTQTPSHQVTQMGQEVILRCVPISNHLYFYWYRQILGQKVEFLVSFYNNEISEKSEIFDDQFSVERPDGSNFTLKIRSTKLEDSAMYFCASRGQGMTYEQYFGPGTRLTVT.

The J gene is TRBJ1-3, the V gene TRBV24-1; the match to TRBD1 covers 7 bases. V dropped 4 bases and J dropped 14; count of bases not matched to a gene: 19. The CDR3 has 16 amino acids. Germline CDR1 reads KGHDR; CDR2 reads SFDVKD. CDR3 loop: CATSDANTYRGRTLYF. CDR3 DNA: TGTGCCACCAGTGACGCGAATACGTACAGGGGAAGGACCCTATATTTT.

This clone was recorded a few times. The genes are TRBV15 and TRBJ1-6; 7 bases line up with TRBD1. The V and J ends lost 1 base and 0 bases, in that order; junction bases with no gene match: 3. Germline loops: CDR1 LNHNV, CDR2 YYDKDF (reference sequence). The CDR3 runs 17 residues. Here the CDR3 DNA reads TGTGCCACCAGCAGAGGTAACAGGGGCTCCTATAATTCACCCCTCCACTTT. Encoded protein: CATSRGNRGSYNSPLHF.

V usage is TRBV4-1 and J usage is TRBJ2-2; D unclear. CDR3 length: 16 residues. Trimming pared 0 bases from V and 2 bases from J, leaving 10 bases between. Germline V lookup: CDR1 MGHRA, CDR2 YSYEKL. The CDR3 DNA follows: TGCGCCAGCAGCCAAGACAGGTCTCTCAACACCGGGGAGCTGTTTTTT. This codes for CASSQDRSLNTGELFF.

As to this clone: Other DNA sequences of this sample code for an identical CDR3. The V gene is TRBV29-1, the J gene TRBJ1-2; 9 positions agree with TRBD1. Germline V lookup: CDR1 SQVTM, CDR2 ANQGSEA. The CDR3 runs 11 residues. V lost 4 bases, J lost 6 bases, and 0 bases stayed unmatched. CDR3 sequence reads: CSVGQGDGYTF. Written as DNA, the CDR3 is TGCAGCGTTGGACAGGGGGATGGCTACACCTTC.

This chain joins TRBV6-5 and TRBJ2-2; D might be TRBD2 (5 bases). The CDR3 is made up of 15 amino acids. V lost 7 bases, J lost 4 bases, and 16 bases lay in between. The germline CDR1 and CDR2 sequences are MNHEY and SVGAGI. The CDR3 here is CASNLALVGTGELFF. DNA for the CDR3: TGTGCCAGCAACCTAGCCCTGGTGGGCACCGGGGAGCTGTTTTTT.

The chain recombines TRBV6-5 with TRBJ1-1; D is undetermined. The CDR3 runs to 15 residues. Trimming took 0 bases from V and 2 from J, leaving 10 bases between them. CDR1 is MNHEY, CDR2 SVGAGI, per germline. CDR3: CASSYSPDYNTEAFF. The CDR3, as DNA: TGTGCCAGCAGTTACTCCCCGGACTATAACACTGAAGCTTTCTTT.

There are a few counts of this clone. The V and J genes are TRBV12-2 and TRBJ1-5. TRBV12-2 constitutes a pseudogene. The CDR3 covers 16 residues. The CDR3 spells CASRSRFPRGHQPQHF. CDR3 bases: TGTGCAAGTCGCTCCCGCTTTCCACGGGGTCATCAGCCCCAGCATTTT.

The V call is TRBV12-3 or TRBV12-4, the J call TRBJ2-1; 7 bases align to TRBD2. After removal of 5 bases from V and 5 bases from J, the junction contained 3 bases not matched to a gene. The length of the CDR3 is 13 residues. Here the CDR3 DNA reads TGTGCCAGCAGTCGCACTAGCGACAATGAGCAGTTCTTC. Its protein is CASSRTSDNEQFF.

This clone was counted a few times. The chain employs TRBV7-9 and TRBJ1-1; 7 nucleotides agree with TRBD1. There are 13 residues in the CDR3. Germline CDR1 reads SEHNR; CDR2 reads FQNEAQ (reference sequence). V lost 5 bases to trimming and J lost 3 bases; unmatched junction nucleotides: 3. The CDR3 is CASSETGHTEAFF. CDR3 nucleotide sequence: TGTGCCAGCAGCGAGACAGGGCACACTGAAGCTTTCTTT.

J is TRBJ2-3 and V is TRBV7-3; 9 bases map to TRBD1. This CDR3 has 16 amino acids. V dropped 5 bases and J dropped 1; count of bases not matched to a gene: 7. The V gene's germline CDR1 is SGHTA and CDR2 FQGTGA. CDR3 coding DNA: TGTGCCAGCAGCGCAAACAGGGGGCATGGCACAGATACGCAGTATTTT. It is translated as CASSANRGHGTDTQYF.

The genes are TRBV9 and TRBJ2-5; TRBD2 matches at 13 bases. After removal of 3 bases from V and 6 bases from J, the junction contained 11 bases not matched to a gene. Germline CDR1 reads SGDLS; CDR2 reads YYNGEE. The CDR3 has 17 amino acids. The CDR3 region is CASSAAGTSGAFKTQYF. The CDR3, as DNA: TGTGCCAGCAGCGCCGCGGGGACTAGCGGGGCGTTTAAGACCCAGTACTTC.

The CDR3 reads CASSASGGPTDTQYF. The DNA for the CDR3 is TGTGCCAGCAGCGCAAGCGGGGGGCCCACAGATACGCAGTATTTT. The rearrangement links TRBV9 to TRBJ2-3; 9 bases map to TRBD2. The junction had 4 bases not matched to a gene; V was cut back by 3 bases and J by 2 bases. CDR3 length: 15 residues. From germline, CDR1 is SGDLS and CDR2 YYNGEE.

The chain has TRBV7-8 and TRBJ2-3, with a tentative D call TRBD2 (6 bases). Germline V gene sequence: CDR1 SGHVS, CDR2 FQNEAQ. Trimming pared 4 bases from V and 1 base from J, leaving 21 bases between. This CDR3 contains 18 residues. The CDR3 DNA follows: TGTGCCAGCAGCTACGCATACGGGGGTGAAGGAGGCACAGATACGCAGTATTTT. It codes for CASSYAYGGEGGTDTQYF. Complete variable domain (other parts from reference TRBV7-8 and TRBJ2-3): GAGVSQSPRYKVAKRGQDVALRCDPISGHVSLFWYQQALGQGPEFLTYFQNEAQLDKSGLPSDRFFAERPEGSVSTLKIQRTQQEDSAVYLCASSYAYGGEGGTDTQYFGPGTRLTVL.

V usage is TRBV9 and J usage is TRBJ2-5; TRBD2 matches at 10 bases. The germline V gene encodes CDR1 SGDLS and CDR2 YYNGEE. Germline trimming cut 1 base from V and 5 bases from J; bases unmatched to any gene: 5. The CDR3 covers 15 residues. CDR3 DNA: TGTGCCAGCAGCGTAAGCGGGGGGGCCTGGGAGACCCAGTACTTC. This translates into CASSVSGGAWETQYF.

The V and J genes are TRBV6-5 and TRBJ1-5, with 9 bases matching TRBD1. CDR3 size: 14 residues. Germline CDR1 and CDR2: MNHEY and SVGAGI. The J segment lost 6 bases and the V segment lost 5 bases, leaving 5 bases of the junction unmatched. The CDR3 DNA reads as TGTGCCAGCAGTCAAACAGGGGGCGGTCAGCCCCAGCATTTT. This encodes CASSQTGGGQPQHF.